This T cell receptor (beta chain) was recovered during a study of blood T cell repertoires in COVID-19. In the study overall: Researchers got acute and convalescent COVID-19 samples from the United States, Italy and Spain. T cells, B-cell-depleted T cells, or PBMCs supplied cDNA or gDNA.

In the study's own analysis: Scientists estimated how many nucleated cells there were by amplifying reference gene primers. Assay: immunoSEQ multiplex PCR; the TCRdb copy retains only in-frame clones and omits some. V and J calls and clone size are given by that table; D and trimming were obtained from the DNA. The table lists 200,000 to 300,000 clones, around four fifths of them singletons. CDR3 length: 15 residues. Germline CDR1 SGDLS, CDR2 YYNGEE. Trimming left V 0 bases short and J 0 bases short, with 10 bases between. This clone was counted a few times. Sequenced: peripheral blood. This sequence joins TRBV9 and TRBJ2-7; TRBD2 might be the D (6 bases). This clonotype was sampled from a man aged 55-75 years with acute or convalescent COVID-19. CDR3 bases: TGTGCCAGCAGCGTAGAGTCGGACTACTCCTACGAGCAGTACTTC. As protein: CASSVESDYSYEQYF.